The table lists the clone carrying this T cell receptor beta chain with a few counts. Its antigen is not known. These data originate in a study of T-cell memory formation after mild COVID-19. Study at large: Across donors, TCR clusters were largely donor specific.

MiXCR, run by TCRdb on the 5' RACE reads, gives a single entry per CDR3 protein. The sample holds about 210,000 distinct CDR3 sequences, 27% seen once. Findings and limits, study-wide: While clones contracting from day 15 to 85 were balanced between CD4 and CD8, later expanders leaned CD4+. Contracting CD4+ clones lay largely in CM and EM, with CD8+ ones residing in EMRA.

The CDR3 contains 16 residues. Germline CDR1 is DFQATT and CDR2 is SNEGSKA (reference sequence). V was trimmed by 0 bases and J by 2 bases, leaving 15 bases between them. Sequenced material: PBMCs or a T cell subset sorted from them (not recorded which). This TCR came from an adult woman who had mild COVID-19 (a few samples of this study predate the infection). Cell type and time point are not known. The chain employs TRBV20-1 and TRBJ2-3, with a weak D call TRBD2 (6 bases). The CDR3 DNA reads TGCAGTGCTAGAGATCACCAGCGGGCCTACACAGATACGCAGTATTTT. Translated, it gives CSARDHQRAYTDTQYF.